Listed below are T cell receptor beta chains from one sample, sequenced in a study of shared clonotypes between healthy human individuals. Profiling relied on immunoSEQ multiplex PCR, and the TCRdb table lists in-frame clones only, not all of them. The sample lists about half a million clones, around 77% occurring once. The sequencing input was PBMCs. All receptors derive from a middle-aged woman in good health. Some clones in this sample may be carry-over from other donors' samples. CDR3s include the opening cysteine and the closing phenylalanine or tryptophan. A D gene is named only where the DNA matches it firmly. Part of the rows lack a size; the others show once, few, many or a class for expanded clones.

- - TRBJ1-2 TRBV9 CASSVDLNRGYTF TGTGCCAGCAGCGTAGACTTGAACAGGGGCTACACCTTC
few - TRBJ2-7 TRBV5-4 CASSLPRGLSYEQYF TGTGCCAGCAGCTTGCCCAGGGGCCTTTCCTACGAGCAGTACTTC
- - TRBJ2-5 TRBV5-4 CASSSSLATRTETQYF TGTGCCAGCAGCTCCTCTCTTGCGACGCGGACAGAGACCCAGTACTTC
- - TRBJ2-1 TRBV10-3 CAISAGLPFNEQFF TGTGCCATCAGTGCAGGACTACCTTTCAATGAGCAGTTCTTC
- - TRBJ1-4 TRBV4-1 CASSQAPSVGSPHHINHGKLFF TGCGCCAGCAGCCAAGCTCCCTCAGTCGGGTCCCCCCATCATATCAACCATGGAAAACTGTTTTTT
- - TRBJ2-1 TRBV13 CASSFREGIEQFF TGTGCCAGCAGCTTCAGGGAAGGTATTGAGCAGTTCTTC
- TRBD1 TRBJ2-7 TRBV5-4 CASSSLGTGGSYEQYF TGTGCCAGCAGCAGCCTCGGGACAGGGGGCTCCTACGAGCAGTACTTC
- - TRBJ1-4 TRBV14 CASSRASTFNEKLFF TGTGCCAGCAGCCGAGCTAGCACCTTTAATGAAAAACTGTTTTTT
- TRBD1 TRBJ2-5 TRBV5-4 CASSFDRGRRETQYF TGTGCCAGCAGCTTCGACAGGGGGCGTCGAGAGACCCAGTACTTC
- - TRBJ1-5 TRBV19 CASPDGGSYSNQPQHF TGTGCCAGTCCTGACGGGGGCTCCTATAGCAATCAGCCCCAGCATTTT
- TRBD1 TRBJ2-7 TRBV7-8 CASSHLTGSYEQYF TGCGCCAGCAGCCACCTGACAGGGTCCTACGAGCAGTACTTC
once - TRBJ2-4 TRBV7-8 CASSSRAGDSVQYF TGTGCCAGCAGCTCAAGGGCCGGTGACTCGGTTCAGTACTTC
- - TRBJ2-3 TRBV11-2 CASSLVTGITDTQYF TGTGCCAGCAGCTTAGTGACGGGAATCACAGATACGCAGTATTTT
- TRBD1 TRBJ1-5 TRBV18 CAGSPNPGQGNQPQHF TGTGCCGGCTCACCGAACCCGGGACAGGGCAATCAGCCCCAGCATTTT
few TRBD2 TRBJ2-3 TRBV4-3 CASSQDQEVAGVADTQYF TGCGCCAGCAGCCAAGATCAGGAGGTGGCGGGAGTAGCGGATACGCAGTATTTT
- - TRBJ1-1 TRBV2 CASSVWGANTEAFF TGTGCCAGCAGTGTCTGGGGGGCGAACACTGAAGCTTTCTTT
- - TRBJ1-1 TRBV29-1 CSVSRVARDEAFF TGCAGCGTGTCCCGGGTGGCCCGGGATGAAGCTTTCTTT
- - TRBJ2-5 TRBV7-6 CASSLTEVQETQYF TGTGCCAGCAGCTTGACAGAGGTCCAAGAGACCCAGTACTTC
- - TRBJ2-3 TRBV19 CASSPQGWTDTQYF TGTGCCAGTAGTCCCCAGGGGTGGACAGATACGCAGTATTTT
few TRBD1 TRBJ2-1 TRBV18 CASSTGTGANEQFF TGTGCCAGCTCAACCGGGACAGGCGCTAATGAGCAGTTCTTC
- - TRBJ2-2 TRBV6-6 CASRPISTGELFF TGTGCCAGCAGGCCTATCAGTACCGGGGAGCTGTTTTTT
- - TRBJ2-3 TRBV29-1 CSVRVGGYTQYF TGCAGCGTCCGAGTGGGGGGATATACGCAGTATTTT
- - TRBJ2-1 TRBV7-8 CASSIRTGYNEQFF TGTGCCAGCAGCATACGGACGGGGTACAATGAGCAGTTCTTC
- - TRBJ2-1 TRBV14 CASSQAAGSSYNEQFF TGTGCCAGCAGCCAAGCGGCCGGGAGCTCCTACAATGAGCAGTTCTTC